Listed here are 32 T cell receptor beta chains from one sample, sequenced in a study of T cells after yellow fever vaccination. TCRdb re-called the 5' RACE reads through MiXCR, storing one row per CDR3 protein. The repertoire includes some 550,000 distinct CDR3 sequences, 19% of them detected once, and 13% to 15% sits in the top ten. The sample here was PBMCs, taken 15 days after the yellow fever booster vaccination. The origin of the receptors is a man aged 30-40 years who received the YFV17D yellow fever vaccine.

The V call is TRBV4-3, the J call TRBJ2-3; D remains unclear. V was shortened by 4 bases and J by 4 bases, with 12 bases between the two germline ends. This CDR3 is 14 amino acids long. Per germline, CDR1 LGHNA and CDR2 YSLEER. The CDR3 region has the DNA TGCGCCAGCAGCCCCCGGCCGATAGCAGATACGCAGTATTTT. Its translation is CASSPRPIADTQYF.

The CDR3 DNA is TGTGCCAGCAGCTTCTCACCCCTAGTGGCGTCCAAGAGAGCCAAAAACATTCAGTACTTC. This translates into CASSFSPLVASKRAKNIQYF. The V and J genes are TRBV5-4 and TRBJ2-4; D is uncertain. Germline V gives CDR1 SGHNT, CDR2 YYREEE (reference sequence). V dropped 2 bases and J dropped 0 bases, with 24 bases sitting between them. CDR3 size: 20 residues.

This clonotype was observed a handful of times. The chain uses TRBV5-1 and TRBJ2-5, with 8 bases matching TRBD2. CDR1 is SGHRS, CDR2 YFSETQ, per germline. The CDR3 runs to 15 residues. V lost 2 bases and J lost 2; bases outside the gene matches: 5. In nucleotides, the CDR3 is TGCGCCAGCAGCTTTAGCGGGACGGGACAAGAGACCCAGTACTTC. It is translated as CASSFSGTGQETQYF. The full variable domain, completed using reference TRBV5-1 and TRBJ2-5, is KAGVTQTPRYLIKTRGQQVTLSCSPISGHRSVSWYQQTPGQGLQFLFEYFSETQRNKGNFPGRFSGRQFSNSRSEMNVSTLELGDSALYLCASSFSGTGQETQYFGPGTRLLVL.

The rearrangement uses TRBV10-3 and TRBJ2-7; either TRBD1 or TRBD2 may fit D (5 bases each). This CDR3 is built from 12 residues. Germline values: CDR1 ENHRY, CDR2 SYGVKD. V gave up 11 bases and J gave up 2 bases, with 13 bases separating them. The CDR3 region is CAGGSGTYEQYF. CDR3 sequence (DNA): TGTGCCGGGGGAAGCGGAACCTACGAGCAGTACTTC.

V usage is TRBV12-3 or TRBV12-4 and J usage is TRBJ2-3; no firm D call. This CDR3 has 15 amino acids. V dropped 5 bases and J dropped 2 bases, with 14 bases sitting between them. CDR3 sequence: CASSPLSHPTDTQYF. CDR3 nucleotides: TGTGCCAGCAGTCCATTGTCCCACCCCACAGATACGCAGTATTTT.

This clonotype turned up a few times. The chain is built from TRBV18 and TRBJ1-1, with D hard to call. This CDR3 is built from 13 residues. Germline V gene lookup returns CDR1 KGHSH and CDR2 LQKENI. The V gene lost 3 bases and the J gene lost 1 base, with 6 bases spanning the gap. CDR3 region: CASSPYRNTEAFF. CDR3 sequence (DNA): TGTGCCAGCTCACCCTACAGGAACACTGAAGCTTTCTTT.

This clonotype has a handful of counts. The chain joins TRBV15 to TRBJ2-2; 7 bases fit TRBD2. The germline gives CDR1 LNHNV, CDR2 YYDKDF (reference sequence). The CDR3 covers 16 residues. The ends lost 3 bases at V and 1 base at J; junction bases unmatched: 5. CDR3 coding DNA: TGTGCCACCAGCAGGGCCTCTAGCGGGAACACCGGGGAGCTGTTTTTT. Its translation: CATSRASSGNTGELFF. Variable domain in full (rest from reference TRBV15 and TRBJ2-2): DAMVIQNPRYQVTQFGKPVTLSCSQTLNHNVMYWYQQKSSQAPKLLFHYYDKDFNNEADTPDNFQSRRPNTSFCFLDIRSPGLGDTAMYLCATSRASSGNTGELFFGEGSRLTVL.

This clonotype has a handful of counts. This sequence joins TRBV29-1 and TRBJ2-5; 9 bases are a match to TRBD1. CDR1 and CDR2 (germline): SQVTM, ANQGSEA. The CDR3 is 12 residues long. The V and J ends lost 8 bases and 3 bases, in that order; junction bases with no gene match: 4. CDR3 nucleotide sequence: TGCAGCCTGGGACAGGGTGAAGAGACCCAGTACTTC. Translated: CSLGQGEETQYF.

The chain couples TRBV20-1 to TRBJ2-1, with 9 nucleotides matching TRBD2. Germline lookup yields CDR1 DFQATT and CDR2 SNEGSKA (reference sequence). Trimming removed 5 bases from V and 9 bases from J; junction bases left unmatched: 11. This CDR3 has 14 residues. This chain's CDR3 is CSAWTSVRHVEQFF. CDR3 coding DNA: TGCAGTGCTTGGACTAGCGTCCGCCATGTTGAGCAGTTCTTC.

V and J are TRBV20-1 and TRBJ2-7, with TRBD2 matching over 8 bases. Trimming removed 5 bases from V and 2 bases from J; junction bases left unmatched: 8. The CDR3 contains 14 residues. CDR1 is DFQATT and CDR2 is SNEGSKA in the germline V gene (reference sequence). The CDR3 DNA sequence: TGCAGTGCTCAAGCCAGAGCGGGAGCCTACGAGCAGTACTTC. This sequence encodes CSAQARAGAYEQYF.

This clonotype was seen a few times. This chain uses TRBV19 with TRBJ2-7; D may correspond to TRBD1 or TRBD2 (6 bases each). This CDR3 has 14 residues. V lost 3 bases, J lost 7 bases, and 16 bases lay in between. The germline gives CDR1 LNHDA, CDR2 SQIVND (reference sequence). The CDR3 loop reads CASSIFRGGGEQYF. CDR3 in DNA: TGTGCCAGTAGTATTTTCAGGGGAGGTGGTGAGCAGTACTTC.

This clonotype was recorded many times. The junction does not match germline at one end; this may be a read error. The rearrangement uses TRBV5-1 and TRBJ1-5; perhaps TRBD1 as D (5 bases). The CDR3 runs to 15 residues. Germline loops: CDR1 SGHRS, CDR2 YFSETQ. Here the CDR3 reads CASSLAGNSNQPQHF. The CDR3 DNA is TGTGCCAGCAGCTTAGCAGGGAATAGCAATCAGCCCCAGCATTTT.

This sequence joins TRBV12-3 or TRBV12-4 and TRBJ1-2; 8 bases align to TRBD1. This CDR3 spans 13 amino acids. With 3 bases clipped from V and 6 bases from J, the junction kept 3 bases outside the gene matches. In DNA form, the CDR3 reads TGTGCCAGCAGTTTGCCAGGGGGCAATGGCTACACCTTC. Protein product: CASSLPGGNGYTF.

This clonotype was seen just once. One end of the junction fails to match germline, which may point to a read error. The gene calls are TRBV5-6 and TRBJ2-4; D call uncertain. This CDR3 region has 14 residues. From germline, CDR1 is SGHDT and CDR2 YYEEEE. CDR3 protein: CARSSGLAKNIQYF. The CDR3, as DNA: TGTGCCAGGAGCTCCGGGCTAGCCAAAAACATTCAGTACTTC. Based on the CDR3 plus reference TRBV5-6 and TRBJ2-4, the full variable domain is DAGVTQSPTHLIKTRGQQVTLRCSPKSGHDTVSWYQQALGQGPQFIFQYYEEEERQRGNFPDRFSGHQFPNYSSELNVNALLLGDSALYLCARSSGLAKNIQYFGAGTRLSVL.

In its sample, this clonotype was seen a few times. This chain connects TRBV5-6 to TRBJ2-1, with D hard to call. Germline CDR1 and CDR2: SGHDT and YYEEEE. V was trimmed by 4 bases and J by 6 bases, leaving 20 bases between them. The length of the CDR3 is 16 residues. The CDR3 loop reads CASSTFQEPSLNEQFF. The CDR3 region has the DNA TGTGCCAGCAGCACTTTCCAGGAGCCCTCCCTCAATGAGCAGTTCTTC.

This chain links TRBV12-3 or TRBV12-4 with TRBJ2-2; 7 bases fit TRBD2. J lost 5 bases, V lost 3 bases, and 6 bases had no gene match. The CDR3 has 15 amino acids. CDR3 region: CASSLWGRVTGELFF. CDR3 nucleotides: TGTGCCAGCAGTTTGTGGGGGAGGGTTACCGGGGAGCTGTTTTTT.

The CDR3, as DNA: TGTGCCAGCAACGCTCTGGGCCGAGATACGCAGTATTTT. Protein: CASNALGRDTQYF. The V call is TRBV6-6, the J call TRBJ2-3; D ambiguous. The CDR3 is made up of 13 amino acids. Deletions cut 7 bases from V and 5 bases from J, with 13 bases between. Per germline, CDR1 MNHNY and CDR2 SVGAGI (reference sequence).

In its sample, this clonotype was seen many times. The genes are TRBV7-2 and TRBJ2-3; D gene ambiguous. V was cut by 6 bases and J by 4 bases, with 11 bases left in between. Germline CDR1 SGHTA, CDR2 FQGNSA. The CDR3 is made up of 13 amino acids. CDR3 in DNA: TGTGCCAGCAGTTTCCGTGGCGCAGATACGCAGTATTTT. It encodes CASSFRGADTQYF.

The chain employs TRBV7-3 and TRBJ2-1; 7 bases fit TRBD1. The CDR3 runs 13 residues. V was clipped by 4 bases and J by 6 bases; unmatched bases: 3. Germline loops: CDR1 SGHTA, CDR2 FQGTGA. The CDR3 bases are TGTGCCAGCAGCTCCGGACAGGTCAATGAGCAGTTCTTC. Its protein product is CASSSGQVNEQFF.

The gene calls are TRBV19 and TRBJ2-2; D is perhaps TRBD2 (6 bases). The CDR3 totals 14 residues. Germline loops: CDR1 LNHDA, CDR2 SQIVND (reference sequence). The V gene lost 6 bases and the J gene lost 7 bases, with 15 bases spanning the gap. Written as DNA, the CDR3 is TGTGCCAGTAGATTTCAGGGAGGAAACGGGGAGCTGTTTTTT. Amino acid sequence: CASRFQGGNGELFF.

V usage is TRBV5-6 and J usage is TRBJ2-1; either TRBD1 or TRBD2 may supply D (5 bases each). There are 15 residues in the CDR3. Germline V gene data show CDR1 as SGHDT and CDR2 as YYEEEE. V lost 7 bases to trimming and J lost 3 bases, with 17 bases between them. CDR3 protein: CASSAGAGSYNEQFF. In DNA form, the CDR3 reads TGTGCCAGCTCAGCCGGGGCCGGAAGCTACAATGAGCAGTTCTTC.

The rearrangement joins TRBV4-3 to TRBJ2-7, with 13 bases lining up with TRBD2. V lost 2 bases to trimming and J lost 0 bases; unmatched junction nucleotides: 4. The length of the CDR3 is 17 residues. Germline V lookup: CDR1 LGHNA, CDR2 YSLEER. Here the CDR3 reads CASSQFGTSGVSYEQYF. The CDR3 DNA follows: TGCGCCAGCAGCCAATTCGGGACTAGCGGGGTCTCCTACGAGCAGTACTTC.

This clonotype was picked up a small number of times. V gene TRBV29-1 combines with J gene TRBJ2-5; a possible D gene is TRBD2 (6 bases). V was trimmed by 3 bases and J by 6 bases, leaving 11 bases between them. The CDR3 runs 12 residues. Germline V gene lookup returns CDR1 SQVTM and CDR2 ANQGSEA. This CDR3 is CSVEGGRKTQYF. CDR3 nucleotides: TGCAGCGTTGAGGGGGGTAGGAAGACCCAGTACTTC. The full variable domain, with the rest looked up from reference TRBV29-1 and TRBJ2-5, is SAVISQKPSRDICQRGTSLTIQCQVDSQVTMMFWYRQQPGQSLTLIATANQGSEATYESGFVIDKFPISRPNLTFSTLTVSNMSPEDSSIYLCSVEGGRKTQYFGPGTRLLVL.

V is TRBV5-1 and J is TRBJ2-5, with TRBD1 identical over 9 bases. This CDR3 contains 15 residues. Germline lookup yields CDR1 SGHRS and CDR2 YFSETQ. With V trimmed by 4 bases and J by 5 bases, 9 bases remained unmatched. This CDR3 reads CASSPLGQGHETQYF. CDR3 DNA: TGCGCCAGCAGCCCTCTCGGACAGGGGCACGAGACCCAGTACTTC.

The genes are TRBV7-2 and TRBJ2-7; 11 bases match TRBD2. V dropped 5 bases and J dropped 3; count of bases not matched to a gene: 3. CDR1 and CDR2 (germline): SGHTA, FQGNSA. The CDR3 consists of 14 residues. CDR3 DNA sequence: TGTGCCAGCAGCGTAGGACTAGCGGGCTACGAGCAGTACTTC. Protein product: CASSVGLAGYEQYF.

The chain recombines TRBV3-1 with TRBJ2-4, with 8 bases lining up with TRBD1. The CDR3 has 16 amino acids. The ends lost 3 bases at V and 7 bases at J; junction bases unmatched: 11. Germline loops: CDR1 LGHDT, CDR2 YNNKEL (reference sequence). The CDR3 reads CASSQLRGQGANIQYF. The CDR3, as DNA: TGTGCCAGCAGCCAGCTCAGAGGGCAGGGGGCGAACATTCAGTACTTC.

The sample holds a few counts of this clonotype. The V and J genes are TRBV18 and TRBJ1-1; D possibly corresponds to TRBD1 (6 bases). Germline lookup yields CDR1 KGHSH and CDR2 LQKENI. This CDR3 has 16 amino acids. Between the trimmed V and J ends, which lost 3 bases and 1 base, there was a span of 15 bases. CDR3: CASSPQQGLWNTEAFF. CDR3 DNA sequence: TGTGCCAGCTCACCGCAACAGGGCCTGTGGAACACTGAAGCTTTCTTT.

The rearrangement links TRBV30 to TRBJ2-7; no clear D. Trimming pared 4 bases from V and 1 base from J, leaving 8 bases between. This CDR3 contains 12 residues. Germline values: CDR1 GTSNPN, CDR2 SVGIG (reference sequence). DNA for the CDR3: TGTGCCTGGACTCAGGCTTCCTACGAGCAGTACTTC. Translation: CAWTQASYEQYF.

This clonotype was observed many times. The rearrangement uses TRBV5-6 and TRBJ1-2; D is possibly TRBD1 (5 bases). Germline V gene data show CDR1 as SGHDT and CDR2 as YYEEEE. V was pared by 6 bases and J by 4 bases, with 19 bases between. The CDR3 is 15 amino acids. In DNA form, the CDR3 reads TGTGCCAGCACCCGGGTTGACAGCCCTTTCTATGGCTACACCTTC. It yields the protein CASTRVDSPFYGYTF.

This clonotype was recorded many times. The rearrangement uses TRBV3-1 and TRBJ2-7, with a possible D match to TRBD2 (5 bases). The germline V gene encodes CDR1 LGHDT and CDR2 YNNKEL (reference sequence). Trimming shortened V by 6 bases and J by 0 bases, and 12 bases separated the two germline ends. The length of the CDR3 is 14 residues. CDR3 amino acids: CASSLAASSYEQYF. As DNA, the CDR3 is TGTGCCAGCAGTCTAGCCGCTAGCTCCTACGAGCAGTACTTC.

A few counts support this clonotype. The CDR3, as DNA: TGTGCCAGCAGCTTATCGGGACTAGCGGGGAACACCGGGGAGCTGTTTTTT. Amino acids: CASSLSGLAGNTGELFF. The rearrangement joins TRBV5-6 to TRBJ2-2; 12 bases agree with TRBD2. Germline values: CDR1 SGHDT, CDR2 YYEEEE. The trim removed 2 bases at V and 1 base at J, leaving 3 bases unmatched. The CDR3 loop spans 17 amino acids.

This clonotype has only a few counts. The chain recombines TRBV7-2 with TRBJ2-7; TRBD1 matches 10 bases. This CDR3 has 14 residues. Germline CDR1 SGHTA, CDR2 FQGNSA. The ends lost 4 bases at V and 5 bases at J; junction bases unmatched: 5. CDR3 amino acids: CASSSDRGRDEQYF. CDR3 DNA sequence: TGTGCCAGCAGCTCAGACAGGGGGCGTGACGAGCAGTACTTC.